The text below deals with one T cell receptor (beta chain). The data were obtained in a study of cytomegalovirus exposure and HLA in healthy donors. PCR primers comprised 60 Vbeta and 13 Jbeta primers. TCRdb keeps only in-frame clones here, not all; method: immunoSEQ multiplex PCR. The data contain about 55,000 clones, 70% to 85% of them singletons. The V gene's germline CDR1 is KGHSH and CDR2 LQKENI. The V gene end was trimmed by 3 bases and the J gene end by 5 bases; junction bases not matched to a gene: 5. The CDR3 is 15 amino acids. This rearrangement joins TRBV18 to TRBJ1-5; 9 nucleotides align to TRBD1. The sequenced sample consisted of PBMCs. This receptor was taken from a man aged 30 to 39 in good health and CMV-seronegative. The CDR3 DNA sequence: TGTGCCAGCTCACCCGGCGGGACAGGGCATCAGCCCCAGCATTTT. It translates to CASSPGGTGHQPQHF. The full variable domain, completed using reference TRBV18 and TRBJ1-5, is NAGVMQNPRHLVRRRGQEARLRCSPMKGHSHVYWYRQLPEEGLKFMVYLQKENIIDESGMPKERFSAEFPKEGPSILRIQQVVRGDSAAYFCASSPGGTGHQPQHFGDGTRLSIL.